In its sample, the clone carrying this TCR beta chain was seen once. Antigen specificity is unknown. This CDR3 region has 21 residues. J gave up 4 bases and V 0 bases, and 17 bases lay outside the gene matches. Germline V CDR1 and CDR2: DFQATT, SNEGSKA (reference sequence). These data belong to a study of CD8 T cells in Susac syndrome. As for the study in general: There were 5 or 6 sequenced Susac syndrome patients with active disease and 8 or 9 in remission. There were Susac syndrome patients who were therapy-naive at blood draw, others on corticosteroids, and others on intravenous immunoglobulin alone.

Overall study findings and caveats: The study acknowledged a relatively small number of individuals in its TCR sequencing and HLA analysis.

Random hexamers were used to reverse transcribe about 0.5 to 1 ug of RNA. The authors amplified TCR beta CDR3 across 54 Vbeta and 13 Jbeta using immunoSEQ multiplex PCR. Each CDR3 protein gets one entry after TCRdb re-called the immunoSEQ multiplex PCR reads with MiXCR. The profile shows over 150,000 distinct CDR3 sequences, about 95% of them singletons. Sample: CD4+ T cells from PBMCs. The sequence was obtained from a human donor with Susac syndrome. V and J are TRBV20-1 and TRBJ2-1, with 14 bases lining up with TRBD2. The CDR3 spells CSAREGGRRLAGGPWYNEQFF. The CDR3 bases are TGCAGTGCTAGAGAAGGGGGGCGCAGACTAGCGGGAGGGCCTTGGTACAATGAGCAGTTCTTC.